A selection of T cell receptor beta chains follows, all from one sample in a study of cytomegalovirus exposure and HLA in healthy donors. Clones were sequenced by immunoSEQ multiplex PCR, and TCRdb holds only the in-frame ones, with some missing. The sample lists under 250,000 clones; 75% to 90% were seen once. Sequencing used PBMCs. The receptors were sampled from a woman aged 35 to 49 in good health and CMV-seronegative. Each CDR3 is given with its conserved first and last residue. The D gene is left open where the match is weak. Expanded clones are given a class, and other clones once, few, many or no size at all.

V: TRBV29-1; D: NA; size: many; J: TRBJ1-1; CDR3: CSVDRQAEAFF; DNA: TGCAGCGTTGATCGACAAGCAGAAGCTTTCTTT
V: TRBV30; D: NA; size: NA; J: TRBJ1-1; CDR3: CAWSADTNSHEAFF; DNA: TGTGCCTGGAGCGCGGACACGAATAGCCATGAAGCTTTCTTT
V: TRBV18; D: NA; size: once; J: TRBJ1-1; CDR3: CASSAGRDTEAFF; DNA: TGTGCCAGCTCGGCAGGGAGGGACACTGAAGCTTTCTTT
V: TRBV27; D: NA; size: NA; J: TRBJ2-7; CDR3: CASSLGQINSSYEQYF; DNA: TGTGCCAGCAGTTTAGGGCAGATTAATAGCTCCTACGAGCAGTACTTC
V: TRBV19; D: NA; size: NA; J: TRBJ1-1; CDR3: CASRTSWRMNTEAFF; DNA: TGTGCCAGTAGAACTTCGTGGAGAATGAACACTGAAGCTTTCTTT
V: TRBV5-5; D: TRBD2; size: NA; J: TRBJ2-3; CDR3: CASSRWGGTQYF; DNA: TGTGCCAGCAGCAGATGGGGGGGTACGCAGTATTTT
V: TRBV28; D: TRBD1; size: NA; J: TRBJ2-4; CDR3: CASSIRDRGHIQYF; DNA: TGTGCCAGCAGCATCCGGGACAGGGGACACATTCAGTACTTC
V: TRBV27; D: NA; size: NA; J: TRBJ1-2; CDR3: CASSLPQGSGYTF; DNA: TGTGCCAGCAGTTTACCGCAGGGAAGTGGCTACACCTTC
V: TRBV6-1; D: TRBD1; size: NA; J: TRBJ1-3; CDR3: CASSDRGISGNTIYF; DNA: TGTGCCAGCAGCGACAGGGGAATCTCTGGAAACACCATATATTTT
V: TRBV6-6; D: TRBD1; size: NA; J: TRBJ1-5; CDR3: CASSGTGQGAQPQHF; DNA: TGTGCCAGCAGTGGCACCGGACAGGGGGCACAGCCCCAGCATTTT
V: TRBV6-6; D: NA; size: NA; J: TRBJ2-7; CDR3: CASKTQGSKNYEQYF; DNA: TGTGCCAGCAAAACACAGGGTTCCAAAAACTACGAGCAGTACTTC
V: TRBV5-1; D: NA; size: NA; J: TRBJ1-1; CDR3: CASSLFRGGEAFF; DNA: TGCGCCAGCAGCTTGTTTAGGGGCGGTGAAGCTTTCTTT
V: TRBV23-1; D: NA; size: few; J: TRBJ2-7; CDR3: CASSPDTSYEQYF; DNA: TGCGCCAGCAGTCCGGACACTTCCTACGAGCAGTACTTC
V: TRBV27; D: TRBD2; size: NA; J: TRBJ2-7; CDR3: CASRLARSSYEQYF; DNA: TGTGCCAGCCGACTAGCGAGAAGCTCCTACGAGCAGTACTTC
V: TRBV27; D: NA; size: NA; J: TRBJ2-1; CDR3: CAGSLLQGREQFF; DNA: TGTGCCGGCAGCCTGTTACAGGGCAGAGAGCAGTTCTTC
V: TRBV6-5; D: TRBD1; size: NA; J: TRBJ2-7; CDR3: CASSLGQSSYEQYF; DNA: TGTGCCAGCAGTTTGGGACAGAGCTCCTACGAGCAGTACTTC
V: TRBV27; D: TRBD2; size: NA; J: TRBJ2-3; CDR3: CASSPDRTSGRGAQYF; DNA: TGTGCCAGCAGTCCCGACCGGACTAGCGGGAGAGGCGCGCAGTATTTT
V: TRBV25-1; D: NA; size: NA; J: TRBJ2-1; CDR3: CASSELGSSYNEQFF; DNA: TGTGCCAGCAGTGAATTGGGCAGTTCCTACAATGAGCAGTTCTTC
V: TRBV2; D: TRBD1; size: many; J: TRBJ2-7; CDR3: CAVTGTDSYEQYF; DNA: TGTGCCGTTACCGGGACAGACTCCTACGAGCAGTACTTC
V: TRBV27; D: TRBD1; size: NA; J: TRBJ2-7; CDR3: CASRAIGTAYEQYF; DNA: TGTGCCAGCAGGGCTATTGGGACAGCCTACGAGCAGTACTTC
V: TRBV19; D: NA; size: once; J: TRBJ1-2; CDR3: CASSIMGGPTIYGYTF; DNA: TGTGCCAGTAGTATTATGGGGGGACCTACAATCTATGGCTACACCTTC
V: TRBV27; D: TRBD1; size: NA; J: TRBJ1-2; CDR3: CASSLLAGGTRGYTF; DNA: TGTGCCAGCAGTTTACTGGCAGGGGGGACAAGGGGCTACACCTTC
V: TRBV2; D: TRBD1; size: NA; J: TRBJ1-1; CDR3: CASSGQGAAEAFF; DNA: TGTGCCAGCAGTGGGCAGGGGGCTGCTGAAGCTTTCTTT
V: TRBV4-2; D: TRBD2; size: NA; J: TRBJ2-3; CDR3: CASSQEGPSGISDTQYF; DNA: TGTGCCAGCAGCCAAGAGGGGCCTAGCGGTATTTCGGATACGCAGTATTTT
V: TRBV5-6; D: TRBD1; size: NA; J: TRBJ1-1; CDR3: CASSVRQGAGTEAFF; DNA: TGTGCCAGCAGCGTTCGACAGGGGGCGGGAACTGAAGCTTTCTTT
V: TRBV4-2; D: NA; size: NA; J: TRBJ2-2; CDR3: CASREGGNFPGELFF; DNA: TGTGCCAGCCGCGAAGGCGGGAACTTTCCCGGGGAGCTGTTTTTT
V: TRBV9; D: TRBD1; size: NA; J: TRBJ2-7; CDR3: CASSAGTGAGGSYEQYF; DNA: TGTGCCAGCAGCGCCGGGACAGGGGCCGGGGGATCCTACGAGCAGTACTTC
V: TRBV7-2; D: NA; size: NA; J: TRBJ2-5; CDR3: CASSLRRGGETQYF; DNA: TGTGCCAGCAGCTTACGGCGAGGCGGAGAGACCCAGTACTTC
V: TRBV6-5; D: NA; size: few; J: TRBJ1-5; CDR3: CASSYEGRQPQHF; DNA: TGTGCCAGCAGTTACGAGGGCAGACAGCCCCAGCATTTT
V: TRBV29-1; D: NA; size: NA; J: TRBJ2-5; CDR3: CSVGVGAQETQYF; DNA: TGCAGCGTTGGGGTGGGGGCACAAGAGACCCAGTACTTC
V: TRBV28; D: NA; size: NA; J: TRBJ1-5; CDR3: CASTAEDWPQHF; DNA: TGTGCCAGCACCGCGGAGGATTGGCCCCAGCATTTT
V: TRBV19; D: NA; size: NA; J: TRBJ1-5; CDR3: CASSNNRSPSNQPQHF; DNA: TGTGCCAGTAGTAACAACAGATCCCCTAGCAATCAGCCCCAGCATTTT
V: TRBV6-1; D: TRBD1; size: NA; J: TRBJ1-6; CDR3: CASFGDSNSPLHF; DNA: TGTGCCAGCTTTGGGGACAGCAATTCACCCCTCCACTTT
V: TRBV11-2; D: NA; size: NA; J: TRBJ2-3; CDR3: CASSVGLETDTQYF; DNA: TGTGCCAGCAGCGTTGGTTTAGAAACAGATACGCAGTATTTT
V: TRBV7-9; D: TRBD1; size: NA; J: TRBJ1-2; CDR3: CASSPTGVYGYTF; DNA: TGTGCCAGCAGCCCGACAGGGGTCTATGGCTACACCTTC
V: TRBV6-1; D: TRBD1; size: NA; J: TRBJ1-1; CDR3: CASSEVGHGQVTMNTEAFF; DNA: TGTGCCAGCAGTGAGGTTGGCCACGGACAGGTTACCATGAACACTGAAGCTTTCTTT
V: TRBV7-9; D: NA; size: NA; J: TRBJ2-3; CDR3: CSSSLPTDTQYF; DNA: TGTTCCAGCAGCCTCCCCACAGATACGCAGTATTTT
V: TRBV7-9; D: TRBD2; size: NA; J: TRBJ2-1; CDR3: CASSSSGSINEQFF; DNA: TGTGCCAGCAGTTCTAGCGGGAGCATTAATGAGCAGTTCTTC
V: TRBV30; D: NA; size: NA; J: TRBJ2-3; CDR3: CAWRGMGGTQYF; DNA: TGTGCCTGGCGGGGGATGGGGGGTACGCAGTATTTT
V: TRBV7-9; D: TRBD1; size: NA; J: TRBJ2-2; CDR3: CSSSFSGTGTPGELFF; DNA: TGTTCCAGCAGCTTTTCCGGGACAGGGACCCCCGGGGAGCTGTTTTTT
V: TRBV30; D: NA; size: NA; J: TRBJ1-4; CDR3: CAWRNSGEKLFF; DNA: TGTGCCTGGAGGAACTCGGGTGAAAAACTGTTTTTT
V: TRBV6-1; D: NA; size: NA; J: TRBJ1-1; CDR3: CASSEGKLTEAFF; DNA: TGTGCCAGCAGTGAAGGTAAACTTACTGAAGCTTTCTTT
V: TRBV6-6; D: NA; size: NA; J: TRBJ2-7; CDR3: CASSYSGGSYEQYF; DNA: TGTGCCAGCAGTTACTCAGGGGGCTCCTACGAGCAGTACTTC
V: TRBV6-5; D: NA; size: NA; J: TRBJ2-7; CDR3: CASSYSGLEGAYEQYF; DNA: TGTGCCAGCAGTTACTCCGGTCTAGAGGGGGCCTACGAGCAGTACTTC
V: TRBV6-5; D: TRBD1; size: NA; J: TRBJ1-2; CDR3: CASSLPSTGQGYTF; DNA: TGTGCCAGCAGTCTACCATCGACAGGGCAAGGCTACACCTTC
V: TRBV15; D: NA; size: NA; J: TRBJ2-7; CDR3: CATSKQGYEQYF; DNA: TGTGCCACCAGCAAACAGGGATACGAGCAGTACTTC
V: TRBV6-1; D: TRBD1; size: NA; J: TRBJ2-2; CDR3: CASSDHSGQGPTGELFF; DNA: TGTGCCAGCAGTGACCACTCTGGACAGGGACCCACCGGGGAGCTGTTTTTT
V: TRBV7-9; D: NA; size: NA; J: TRBJ2-7; CDR3: CASSSGARSEQYF; DNA: TGTGCCAGCAGCTCAGGGGCAAGGTCCGAGCAGTACTTC
V: TRBV7-9; D: NA; size: NA; J: TRBJ2-7; CDR3: CASSSPFSYEQYF; DNA: TGTGCCAGCAGCTCCCCTTTCAGCTACGAGCAGTACTTC
V: TRBV4-1; D: NA; size: NA; J: TRBJ1-2; CDR3: CASSQDRTDLYGYTF; DNA: TGCGCCAGCAGCCAAGACCGGACAGATCTTTATGGCTACACCTTC
V: TRBV7-8; D: NA; size: NA; J: TRBJ2-7; CDR3: CASSLGPPGSGSYEQYF; DNA: TGTGCCAGCAGCTTAGGCCCCCCTGGTAGCGGCTCCTACGAGCAGTACTTC
V: TRBV19; D: NA; size: NA; J: TRBJ2-1; CDR3: CASRMGVLTNEQFF; DNA: TGTGCCAGTAGAATGGGAGTTTTAACCAATGAGCAGTTCTTC